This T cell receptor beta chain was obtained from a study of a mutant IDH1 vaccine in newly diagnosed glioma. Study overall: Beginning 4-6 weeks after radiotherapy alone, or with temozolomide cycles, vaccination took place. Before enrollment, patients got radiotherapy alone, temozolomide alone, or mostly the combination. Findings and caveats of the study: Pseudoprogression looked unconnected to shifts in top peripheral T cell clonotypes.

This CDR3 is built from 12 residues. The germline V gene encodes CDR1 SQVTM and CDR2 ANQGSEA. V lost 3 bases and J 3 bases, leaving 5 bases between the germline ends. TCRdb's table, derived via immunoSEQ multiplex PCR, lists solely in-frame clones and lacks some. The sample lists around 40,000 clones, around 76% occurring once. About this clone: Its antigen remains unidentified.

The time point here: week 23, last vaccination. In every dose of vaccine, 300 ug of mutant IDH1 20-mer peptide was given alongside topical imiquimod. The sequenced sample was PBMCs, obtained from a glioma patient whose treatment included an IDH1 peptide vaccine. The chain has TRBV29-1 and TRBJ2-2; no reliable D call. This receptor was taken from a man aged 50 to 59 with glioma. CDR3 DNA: TGCAGCGTTGAGGGATACACCGGGGAGCTGTTTTTT. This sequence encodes CSVEGYTGELFF.